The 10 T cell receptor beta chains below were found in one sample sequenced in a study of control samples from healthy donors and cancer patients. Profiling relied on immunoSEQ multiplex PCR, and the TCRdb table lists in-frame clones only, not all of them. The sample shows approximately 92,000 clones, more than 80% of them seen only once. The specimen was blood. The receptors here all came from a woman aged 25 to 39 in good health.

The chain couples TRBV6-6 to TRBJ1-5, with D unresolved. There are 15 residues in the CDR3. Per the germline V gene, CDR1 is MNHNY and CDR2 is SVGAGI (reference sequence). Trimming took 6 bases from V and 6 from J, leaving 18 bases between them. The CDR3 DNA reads TGTGCCAGCAGATTACACCACGGCGAGAGTCAGCCCCAGCATTTT. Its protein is CASRLHHGESQPQHF.

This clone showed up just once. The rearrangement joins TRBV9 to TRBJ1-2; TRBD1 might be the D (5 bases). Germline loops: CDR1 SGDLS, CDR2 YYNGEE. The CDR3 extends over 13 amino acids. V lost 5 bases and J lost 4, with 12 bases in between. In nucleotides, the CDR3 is TGTGCCAGCAGGTCGGACGGGACCTATGGCTACACCTTC. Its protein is CASRSDGTYGYTF.

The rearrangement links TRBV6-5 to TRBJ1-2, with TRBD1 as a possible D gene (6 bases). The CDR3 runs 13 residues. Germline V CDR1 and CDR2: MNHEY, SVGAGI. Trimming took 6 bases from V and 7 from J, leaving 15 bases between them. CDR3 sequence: CASRTTGPGGYTF. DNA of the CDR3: TGTGCCAGCAGGACTACAGGGCCGGGTGGCTACACCTTC.

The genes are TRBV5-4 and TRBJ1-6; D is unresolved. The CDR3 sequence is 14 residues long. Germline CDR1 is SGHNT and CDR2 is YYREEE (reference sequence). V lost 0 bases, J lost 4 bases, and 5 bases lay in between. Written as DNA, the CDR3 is TGTGCCAGCAGCTTGGAAGGTTATAATTCACCCCTCCACTTT. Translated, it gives CASSLEGYNSPLHF.

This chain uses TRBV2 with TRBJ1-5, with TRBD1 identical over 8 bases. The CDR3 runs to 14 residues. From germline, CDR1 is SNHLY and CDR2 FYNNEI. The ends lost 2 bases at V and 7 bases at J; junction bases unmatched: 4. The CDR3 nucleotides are TGTGCCAGCAGTGAAAGACAGGGGTACCAGCCCCAGCATTTT. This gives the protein CASSERQGYQPQHF.

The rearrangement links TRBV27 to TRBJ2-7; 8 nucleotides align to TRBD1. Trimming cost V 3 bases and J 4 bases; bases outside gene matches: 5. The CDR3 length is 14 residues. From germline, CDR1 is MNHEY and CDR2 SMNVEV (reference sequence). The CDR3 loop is CASSFVDRVYEQYF. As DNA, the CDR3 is TGTGCCAGCAGTTTCGTGGACAGGGTTTACGAGCAGTACTTC.

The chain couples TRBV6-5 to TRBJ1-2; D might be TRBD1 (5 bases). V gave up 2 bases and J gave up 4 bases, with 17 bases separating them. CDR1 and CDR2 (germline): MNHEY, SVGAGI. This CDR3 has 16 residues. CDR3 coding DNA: TGTGCCAGCAGTTACCGCGCCGCGGGAGGGGCCTATGGCTACACCTTC. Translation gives CASSYRAAGGAYGYTF.

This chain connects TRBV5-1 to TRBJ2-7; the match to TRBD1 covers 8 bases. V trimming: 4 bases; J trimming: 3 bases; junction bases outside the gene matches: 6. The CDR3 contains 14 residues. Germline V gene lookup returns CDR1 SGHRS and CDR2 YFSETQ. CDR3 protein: CASSVGTGDYEQYF. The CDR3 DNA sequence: TGCGCCAGCAGCGTCGGGACAGGTGACTACGAGCAGTACTTC.

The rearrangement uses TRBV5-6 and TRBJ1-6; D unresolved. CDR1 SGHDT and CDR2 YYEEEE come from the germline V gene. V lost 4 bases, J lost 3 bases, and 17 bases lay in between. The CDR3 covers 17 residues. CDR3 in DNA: TGTGCCAGCAGCATCTCGCCCGGCCCTAGCTATAATTCACCCCTCCACTTT. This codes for CASSISPGPSYNSPLHF.

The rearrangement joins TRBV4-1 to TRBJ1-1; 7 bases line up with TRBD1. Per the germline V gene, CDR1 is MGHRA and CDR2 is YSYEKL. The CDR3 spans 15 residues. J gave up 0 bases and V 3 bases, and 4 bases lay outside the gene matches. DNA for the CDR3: TGCGCCAGCAGCCAGATGGACAGGCTGAACACTGAAGCTTTCTTT. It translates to CASSQMDRLNTEAFF.